The present entry profiles one TCR beta chain with its context. Its antigen is unidentified. This record comes from a study of molecular identifiers for immune sequencing clone quantification. V lost 9 bases and J 6 bases, leaving 19 bases between the germline ends. The V gene's germline CDR1 is SGHAT and CDR2 FQNNGV. This CDR3 has 14 residues. As previously described, bulk TCR libraries were made using listed TCR primers. MiXCR, applied by TCRdb to the PCR reads, yields one record per CDR3 protein. The sample lists about 10,000 distinct CDR3 sequences; approximately 19% were seen once. From roughly 20,000 to 1,000,000 sorted cells, naive CD8 libraries were generated with 10%, 30% or 50% RNA. Based on a CD8+CD4-CCR7+CD45RA+ profile, naive CD8 T cells were sorted. Whole-study findings and limits: Detection of one spiked Jurkat cell's TCR RNA reportedly worked in more than 850,000 naive cells.

Sample: naive CD8+ T cells from blood, with Jurkat cell RNA spiked in. Subset indicated: FACS-sorted CD8+CD4-CCR7+CD45RA+ naive T cells. The chain links TRBV11-2 to TRBJ2-3; D remains unclear. The receptor comes from a human donor in good health. Some libraries in this study had Jurkat cell RNA spiked in. CDR3 DNA: TGTGCCAGTTGCTTAGTTCCTGGTTTGGATACGCAGTATTTT. This translates into CASCLVPGLDTQYF.